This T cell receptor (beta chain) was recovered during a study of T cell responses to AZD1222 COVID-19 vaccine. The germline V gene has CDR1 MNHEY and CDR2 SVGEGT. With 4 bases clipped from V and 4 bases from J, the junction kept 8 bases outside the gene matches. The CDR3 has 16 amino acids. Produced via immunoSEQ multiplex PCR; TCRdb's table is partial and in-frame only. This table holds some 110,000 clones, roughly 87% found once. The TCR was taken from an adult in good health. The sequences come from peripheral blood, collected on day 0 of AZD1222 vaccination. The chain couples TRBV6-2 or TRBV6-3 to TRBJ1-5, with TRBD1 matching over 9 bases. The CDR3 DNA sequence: TGTGCCAGCAGTTTGACAGGGGGGTTATCGAATCAGCCCCAGCATTTT. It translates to CASSLTGGLSNQPQHF.